This entry is about one T cell receptor beta chain. The protocol was immunoSEQ multiplex PCR, while the TCRdb copy is restricted to in-frame clones and leaves out a portion. This table has about 35,000 clones, about 90% appearing once. V was cut by 3 bases and J by 4 bases, with 10 bases left in between. Germline V lookup: CDR1 MGHRA, CDR2 YSYEKL. The CDR3 contains 14 residues. This sample is drawn from a study of chemoradiotherapy in HPV16-positive cancers. The sample here was blood, taken from a patient who underwent chemoradiotherapy. The chain recombines TRBV4-1 with TRBJ2-4; TRBD1 is a possible D gene (6 bases). This clonotype was obtained from a human donor with HPV-associated anogenital cancer. The CDR3 bases are TGCGCCAGCAGCCAGGTAACAGGGAAAAACATTCAGTACTTC. Its translation is CASSQVTGKNIQYF.